This is a list of T cell receptor beta chains from one sample in a study of blood T cell repertoires in COVID-19. Assay: immunoSEQ multiplex PCR; the TCRdb copy retains only in-frame clones and omits some. The table shows 200,000 or so clones, with about nine tenths occurring only once. Sequenced sample: peripheral blood. The receptor source for this set is a woman between 55 and 75 years old with acute or convalescent COVID-19. The CDR3 runs from the conserved cysteine through the conserved F or W. Each record gives: CDR3 DNA, CDR3 protein, clone size, V gene, J gene, D gene. A D gene is named only where the DNA matches it firmly. Clone size is stated in some rows and not others, as once, few, many or a class when expanded.

CDR3 DNA: TGTGCCAGCAGCTTGGCCTGGGGGAGGTCGGGGGAGACCCAGTACTTC
CDR3 protein: CASSLAWGRSGETQYF
clone size: .
V gene: TRBV5-6
J gene: TRBJ2-5
D gene: .

CDR3 DNA: TGTGCCAGCAGCTTAGGGGGTTTTACAGGGAAGAACACTGAAGCTTTCTTT
CDR3 protein: CASSLGGFTGKNTEAFF
clone size: .
V gene: TRBV7-9
J gene: TRBJ1-1
D gene: .

CDR3 DNA: TGTGCCACCAGCGCTAGCGGGTTACGCACAGATACGCAGTATTTT
CDR3 protein: CATSASGLRTDTQYF
clone size: .
V gene: TRBV15
J gene: TRBJ2-3
D gene: TRBD2

CDR3 DNA: TGCGCCAGCAGCCAAGATCGTGGAGGGGCAGGCTACACCTTC
CDR3 protein: CASSQDRGGAGYTF
clone size: once
V gene: TRBV4-3
J gene: TRBJ1-2
D gene: .

CDR3 DNA: TGTGCCAGCAGCTTGGGCAGCCGGAACACTGAAGCTTTCTTT
CDR3 protein: CASSLGSRNTEAFF
clone size: .
V gene: TRBV7-8
J gene: TRBJ1-1
D gene: .

CDR3 DNA: TGCGCCAGCAGTCCCGGGACAGGGAACACTGAAGCTTTCTTT
CDR3 protein: CASSPGTGNTEAFF
clone size: once
V gene: TRBV10-1
J gene: TRBJ1-1
D gene: TRBD1

CDR3 DNA: TGTGCCAGCACGGAGGGCGGAAAGACCTACAATGAGCAGTTCTTC
CDR3 protein: CASTEGGKTYNEQFF
clone size: .
V gene: TRBV9
J gene: TRBJ2-1
D gene: .

CDR3 DNA: TGTGCCATCCGGTCGGCGGGCAATCAGCCCCAGCATTTT
CDR3 protein: CAIRSAGNQPQHF
clone size: .
V gene: TRBV21-1
J gene: TRBJ1-5
D gene: .

CDR3 DNA: TGTGCCAGCAGGTCGGGGACAAATTCACCCCTCCACTTT
CDR3 protein: CASRSGTNSPLHF
clone size: .
V gene: TRBV11-2
J gene: TRBJ1-6
D gene: .

CDR3 DNA: TGTGCCAGTAGTATTCAGGGAACTAATGAAAAACTGTTTTTT
CDR3 protein: CASSIQGTNEKLFF
clone size: .
V gene: TRBV19
J gene: TRBJ1-4
D gene: .

CDR3 DNA: TGTGCCAGCAGCCAAGAAGCGGCCTCCTACAATGAGCAGTTCTTC
CDR3 protein: CASSQEAASYNEQFF
clone size: .
V gene: TRBV3-1/TRBV3-2
J gene: TRBJ2-1
D gene: .

CDR3 DNA: TGTGCCAGCAGCGCAGGGACAGGGAACCATCAGCCCCAGCATTTT
CDR3 protein: CASSAGTGNHQPQHF
clone size: .
V gene: TRBV7-8
J gene: TRBJ1-5
D gene: TRBD1

CDR3 DNA: TGTGCCAGCAGCTTAGATTGGACTAGCCATGAGCAGTTCTTC
CDR3 protein: CASSLDWTSHEQFF
clone size: .
V gene: TRBV7-6
J gene: TRBJ2-1
D gene: TRBD2

CDR3 DNA: TGTGCCAGCTCACCCGCAAGAGGACAGACGGCCTTCGATGAGCAGTTCTTC
CDR3 protein: CASSPARGQTAFDEQFF
clone size: .
V gene: TRBV18
J gene: TRBJ2-1
D gene: .

CDR3 DNA: TGCGCCAGCAGCAAGGAGGTGGCGGGAGGGACAGATACGCAGTATTTT
CDR3 protein: CASSKEVAGGTDTQYF
clone size: .
V gene: TRBV5-1
J gene: TRBJ2-3
D gene: TRBD2

CDR3 DNA: TGCGCCAGCCGGGACACGGAGAGCAATGAGCAGTTCTTC
CDR3 protein: CASRDTESNEQFF
clone size: once
V gene: TRBV10-1
J gene: TRBJ2-1
D gene: .

CDR3 DNA: TGCGCCAGCAGTGATATAAGCAGGGGCGGCAATCAGCCCCAGCATTTT
CDR3 protein: CASSDISRGGNQPQHF
clone size: .
V gene: TRBV10-2
J gene: TRBJ1-5
D gene: .

CDR3 DNA: TGTGCCAGCAGTTTACATTCCAACAGGGCGGGCTACACCTTC
CDR3 protein: CASSLHSNRAGYTF
clone size: .
V gene: TRBV28
J gene: TRBJ1-2
D gene: .

CDR3 DNA: TGTGCCAGTAGTATACAGGACAAGGGGTATGGCTACACCTTC
CDR3 protein: CASSIQDKGYGYTF
clone size: .
V gene: TRBV19
J gene: TRBJ1-2
D gene: .

CDR3 DNA: TGTGCCAGCAGTCAGAGGAATTCACCCCTCCACTTT
CDR3 protein: CASSQRNSPLHF
clone size: .
V gene: TRBV6-6
J gene: TRBJ1-6
D gene: .

CDR3 DNA: TGTGCCAGCAGCTTTGGGTCTAGCGGTTTTAGCACAGATACGCAGTATTTT
CDR3 protein: CASSFGSSGFSTDTQYF
clone size: .
V gene: TRBV7-2
J gene: TRBJ2-3
D gene: TRBD2

CDR3 DNA: TGTGCCAGCAGCCCGTGGGCAGGGAACACTGAAGCTTTCTTT
CDR3 protein: CASSPWAGNTEAFF
clone size: .
V gene: TRBV6-5
J gene: TRBJ1-1
D gene: .

CDR3 DNA: TGTGCCAGCAGTGCGGGTGGGCAGCCCCAGCATTTT
CDR3 protein: CASSAGGQPQHF
clone size: .
V gene: TRBV28
J gene: TRBJ1-5
D gene: .

CDR3 DNA: TGTGCCAGCACCCCTAACGGGGGTCACAATTCACCCCTCCACTTT
CDR3 protein: CASTPNGGHNSPLHF
clone size: .
V gene: TRBV27
J gene: TRBJ1-6
D gene: .

CDR3 DNA: TGCGCCAGCAACGAGACAGTCGAGCATGGCTACACCTTC
CDR3 protein: CASNETVEHGYTF
clone size: .
V gene: TRBV5-1
J gene: TRBJ1-2
D gene: .

CDR3 DNA: TGTGCCAGCAGCTACGCAGGGGGTTCCTATGGCTACACCTTC
CDR3 protein: CASSYAGGSYGYTF
clone size: .
V gene: TRBV7-2
J gene: TRBJ1-2
D gene: TRBD1

CDR3 DNA: TGCGCCAGCAGCCAGGGTCCAGCGGGAGGCACAGATACGCAGTATTTT
CDR3 protein: CASSQGPAGGTDTQYF
clone size: .
V gene: TRBV5-1
J gene: TRBJ2-3
D gene: TRBD2

CDR3 DNA: TGTGCCAGCAGCCTCCAATCGATAGTTATACGGCGGGGGGGCAGCTCCTACGAGCAGTACTTC
CDR3 protein: CASSLQSIVIRRGGSSYEQYF
clone size: .
V gene: TRBV3-1/TRBV3-2
J gene: TRBJ2-7
D gene: TRBD2

CDR3 DNA: TGTGCCAGCAGTGAGGGCACAGGGGGCGGCACAGATACGCAGTATTTT
CDR3 protein: CASSEGTGGGTDTQYF
clone size: .
V gene: TRBV6-1
J gene: TRBJ2-3
D gene: TRBD1

CDR3 DNA: TGTGCCAGCAGGGAAGGGGCGGGGGCTTCAGTCTATGGCTACACCTTC
CDR3 protein: CASREGAGASVYGYTF
clone size: .
V gene: TRBV28
J gene: TRBJ1-2
D gene: .

CDR3 DNA: TGTGCCAGCAGCCATATAGCGGGTTCGTCCTACGAGCAGTACTTC
CDR3 protein: CASSHIAGSSYEQYF
clone size: few
V gene: TRBV3-1/TRBV3-2
J gene: TRBJ2-7
D gene: TRBD2

CDR3 DNA: TGTGCCAGCAGCTTAGACGTCCGACTAGCGGGAGCGGCAGATACGCAGTATTTT
CDR3 protein: CASSLDVRLAGAADTQYF
clone size: .
V gene: TRBV7-6
J gene: TRBJ2-3
D gene: TRBD2

CDR3 DNA: TGTGCCAGCAGTTACGGGGACTATCAGCCCCAGCATTTT
CDR3 protein: CASSYGDYQPQHF
clone size: .
V gene: TRBV6-6
J gene: TRBJ1-5
D gene: .

CDR3 DNA: TGCGCCAGCAGCCCCGGGACAGGGGTTTCCGGGGAGCTGTTTTTT
CDR3 protein: CASSPGTGVSGELFF
clone size: once
V gene: TRBV5-1
J gene: TRBJ2-2
D gene: TRBD1

CDR3 DNA: TGTGCCAGCGGCTACGGACAGCAGAACACTGAAGCTTTCTTT
CDR3 protein: CASGYGQQNTEAFF
clone size: .
V gene: TRBV3-1/TRBV3-2
J gene: TRBJ1-1
D gene: .

CDR3 DNA: TGTGCCAGTAGTACCTCTTCGGTGAGCTCCTACGAGCAGTACTTC
CDR3 protein: CASSTSSVSSYEQYF
clone size: .
V gene: TRBV19
J gene: TRBJ2-7
D gene: .